The 14 T cell receptor beta chains in this list originate from one sample, sequenced in a study of long-term antiretroviral therapy in people with HIV. Runs used v3.0 of the immunoSEQ assay and were done at survey level. The method was immunoSEQ multiplex PCR; TCRdb's version includes in-frame clones alone and lacks a portion of them. The repertoire holds tens of thousands of clones, around three quarters seen once, with around 9% in the top ten. Sample: unsorted PBMCs, taken 4.1 years after starting antiretroviral therapy. Source of these receptors: a woman in her thirties or forties with HIV.

As DNA, the CDR3 is TGTGCCAGCAGTACCCGGACGGGGGGTAACAATCAGCCCCAGCATTTT. It translates to CASSTRTGGNNQPQHF. The rearrangement links TRBV6-6 to TRBJ1-5, with D possibly being TRBD1 (5 bases). V lost 5 bases and J 3 bases, leaving 17 bases between the germline ends. The CDR3 consists of 16 residues. In germline, CDR1 is MNHNY, CDR2 SVGAGI (reference sequence).

V is TRBV10-1 and J is TRBJ2-2; no clear D. Germline CDR1 WNHNN, CDR2 SYGVQD (reference sequence). CDR3 length: 15 amino acids. The V gene lost 0 bases and the J gene lost 4 bases, with 9 bases spanning the gap. The CDR3 loop reads CASSESTGGTGELFF. The CDR3 bases are TGCGCCAGCAGTGAGTCGACGGGCGGCACCGGGGAGCTGTTTTTT.

This chain uses TRBV25-1 with TRBJ1-3, with D unresolved. Per germline, CDR1 MGHDK and CDR2 SYGVNS. Trimming shortened V by 3 bases and J by 0 bases, and 6 bases separated the two germline ends. The CDR3 totals 14 residues. The CDR3 coding sequence is TGTGCCAGCAGTGACATTTACTCTGGAAACACCATATATTTT. This encodes CASSDIYSGNTIYF.

This chain uses TRBV5-6 with TRBJ1-2; 9 bases are a match to TRBD1. CDR1 and CDR2 (germline): SGHDT, YYEEEE. With 6 bases clipped from V and 6 bases from J, the junction kept 9 bases outside the gene matches. The CDR3 is 14 amino acids. The CDR3 sequence is CASTWTGEVNGYTF. The CDR3 DNA follows: TGTGCCAGCACCTGGACAGGGGAGGTTAATGGCTACACCTTC.

This clone was found a few times. This chain links TRBV4-1 with TRBJ2-7, with D hard to call. Per germline, CDR1 MGHRA and CDR2 YSYEKL. The V gene lost 0 bases and the J gene lost 0 bases, with 9 bases spanning the gap. The CDR3 sequence is 15 residues long. CDR3 bases: TGCGCCAGCAGCCAAGAGGGCCGCAGCTCCTACGAGCAGTACTTC. Protein: CASSQEGRSSYEQYF.

This sequence joins TRBV9 and TRBJ2-1; a possible D gene is TRBD1 (6 bases). From germline, CDR1 is SGDLS and CDR2 YYNGEE. This CDR3 region has 14 residues. V dropped 1 base and J dropped 3 bases, with 8 bases sitting between them. CDR3 DNA: TGTGCCAGCAGCGTAACAGGGTACTACAATGAGCAGTTCTTC. It codes for CASSVTGYYNEQFF.

The chain carries TRBV4-3 and TRBJ1-1, with a tentative D call TRBD1 (5 bases). Germline V gene data show CDR1 as LGHNA and CDR2 as YSLEER. This CDR3 is 12 amino acids long. Trimming removed 11 bases at V and 5 bases at J, with 15 bases between. Here the CDR3 DNA reads TGCGCCTCACGGGGCGTCGAAACTGAAGCTTTCTTT. It codes for CASRGVETEAFF.

This chain joins TRBV27 and TRBJ2-1; D tentatively reads TRBD1 or TRBD2 (5 bases each). The germline V and J ends were trimmed by 8 bases and 9 bases, with 26 bases remaining between them. This CDR3 is built from 16 residues. Germline V gene lookup returns CDR1 MNHEY and CDR2 SMNVEV (reference sequence). The CDR3 here is CASAAASFRENGEQFF. CDR3 DNA: TGTGCCAGCGCTGCTGCTAGTTTCAGGGAGAACGGTGAGCAGTTCTTC.

The V gene is TRBV5-6, the J gene TRBJ2-2; D gene ambiguous. The germline gives CDR1 SGHDT, CDR2 YYEEEE. There are 14 residues in the CDR3. The V end lost 3 bases, the J end lost 4 bases, and 10 bases lay between the germline ends. The CDR3 is CASSSDGPTGELFF. Written as DNA, the CDR3 is TGTGCCAGCAGCTCAGACGGTCCCACCGGGGAGCTGTTTTTT.

The chain has TRBV10-2 and TRBJ1-1; D is undetermined. This CDR3 region has 14 residues. Between the trimmed V and J ends, which lost 0 bases and 4 bases, there was a span of 9 bases. Germline V gene data show CDR1 as WSHSY and CDR2 as SAAADI. The CDR3 region has the DNA TGCGCCAGCAGTGAGTCCTGGGGAGTCACTGAAGCTTTCTTT. Translating it yields CASSESWGVTEAFF.

V is TRBV9 and J is TRBJ2-7; D is undetermined. Between the trimmed V and J ends, which lost 1 base and 6 bases, there was a span of 5 bases. CDR3 length: 11 residues. Germline V gene data show CDR1 as SGDLS and CDR2 as YYNGEE. In nucleotides, the CDR3 is TGTGCCAGCAGCGTAACGACCGAGCAGTACTTC. This sequence encodes CASSVTTEQYF.

The gene calls are TRBV28 and TRBJ1-2; possible D gene TRBD1, 6 bases. Trimming removed 6 bases from V and 3 bases from J, with 8 bases in between. Germline V gene data show CDR1 as MDHEN and CDR2 as SYDVKM. The CDR3 spans 12 residues. The CDR3 nucleotides read TGTGCCAGCAGCCGACAGGACTATGGCTACACCTTC. Its translation is CASSRQDYGYTF.

The V gene is TRBV15, the J gene TRBJ2-7; D may be TRBD1 (6 bases). V lost 8 bases and J 6 bases, leaving 14 bases between the germline ends. The CDR3 is 12 amino acids. From germline, CDR1 is LNHNV and CDR2 YYDKDF (reference sequence). In DNA form, the CDR3 reads TGTGCCACCGGGGACACTTTGAGCGAGCAGTACTTC. This gives the protein CATGDTLSEQYF.

This chain joins TRBV6-1 and TRBJ2-5; no clear D. In germline, CDR1 is MNHNS, CDR2 SASEGT. V gave up 8 bases and J gave up 4 bases, with 20 bases separating them. This CDR3 comprises 15 residues. CDR3 bases: TGTGCCAGCGGGCTATGGGGATCGGGTGTAGAGACCCAGTACTTC. Protein sequence: CASGLWGSGVETQYF.